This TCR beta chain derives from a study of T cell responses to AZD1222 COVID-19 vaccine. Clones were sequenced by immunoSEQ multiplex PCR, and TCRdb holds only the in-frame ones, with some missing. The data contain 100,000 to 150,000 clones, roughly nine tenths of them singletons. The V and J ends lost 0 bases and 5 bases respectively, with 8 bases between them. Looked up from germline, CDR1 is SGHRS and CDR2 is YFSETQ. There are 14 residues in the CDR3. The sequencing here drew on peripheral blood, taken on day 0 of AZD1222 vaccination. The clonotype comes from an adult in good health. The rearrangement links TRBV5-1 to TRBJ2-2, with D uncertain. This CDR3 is CASSLVQETGELFF. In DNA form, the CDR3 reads TGCGCCAGCAGCTTGGTGCAGGAGACCGGGGAGCTGTTTTTT.